These 9 T cell receptor beta chains share one sample of origin, sequenced in a study of Graves' ophthalmopathy and Graves' hyperthyroidism. Using RNA transcripts, the TCR beta CDR3 regions were amplified. HTBI primers were used in a first-round RT-PCR, which preceded a second-round multiplex PCR. One entry per CDR3 protein results from TCRdb running MiXCR on the multiplex PCR reads. The data contain 57,000 or so distinct CDR3 sequences, about half of them singletons. Sequenced sample: peripheral blood. The receptor set was obtained from an adult woman with Graves' ophthalmopathy.

In regard to this clonotype: The junction departs from the called germline gene at one end, perhaps through a read error. This chain connects TRBV7-7 to TRBJ2-1; a weak D match, TRBD2 (6 bases). This CDR3 region has 15 residues. Germline CDR1 is SSHAT and CDR2 is FNYEAQ (reference sequence). CDR3 region: CASSLAAGTYNEQFF. Here the CDR3 DNA reads TGTGCTAGCAGCTTAGCGGCGGGGACCTACAATGAGCAGTTCTTC.

This clonotype has a count of ten or more. J is TRBJ1-2 and V is TRBV5-5; D may be TRBD1 (6 bases). Trimming took off 4 bases at V and 2 bases at J, with 12 bases between the two ends. Germline lookup yields CDR1 SGHKS and CDR2 YYEKEE (reference sequence). The CDR3 covers 14 residues. The CDR3 DNA sequence: TGTGCCAGCAGCATCGGACAGTTAAACTATGGCTACACCTTC. Its translation is CASSIGQLNYGYTF.

This clonotype was seen a single time. Possible read error: a much larger clone is one base away. The chain couples TRBV3-1 to TRBJ1-1; tentatively, D is TRBD1 (6 bases). The V gene's germline CDR1 is LGHDT and CDR2 YNNKEL (reference sequence). This CDR3 has 16 amino acids. V lost 1 base and J 5 bases, leaving 17 bases between the germline ends. In DNA form, the CDR3 reads TGTGCCAGCAGCCAAGGGGGCAAGGGGGAATGGACTGAAGCTTTCTTT. Translated, it gives CASSQGGKGEWTEAFF.

The V and J genes are TRBV20-1 and TRBJ1-1; 9 bases are shared with TRBD1. Germline values: CDR1 DFQATT, CDR2 SNEGSKA (reference sequence). CDR3 length: 13 amino acids. The V segment lost 6 bases and the J segment 3 bases; nucleotides outside the gene matches: 5. The CDR3 here is CSAWDRVDTEAFF. The CDR3 nucleotides read TGCAGTGCCTGGGACAGGGTGGACACTGAAGCTTTCTTT.

The chain joins TRBV5-1 to TRBJ2-7; 11 bases are a match to TRBD2. The germline gives CDR1 SGHRS, CDR2 YFSETQ. This CDR3 comprises 16 residues. V dropped 6 bases and J dropped 2; count of bases not matched to a gene: 10. The CDR3 is CASTTSGTSGAYEQYF. The CDR3 bases are TGCGCCAGCACCACCTCGGGGACTAGCGGAGCCTACGAGCAGTACTTC.

This clonotype was found once. The junction shows a germline mismatch at one end, possibly a read error. This sequence joins TRBV11-3 and TRBJ2-3, with D possibly being TRBD2 (5 bases). The CDR3 is 17 amino acids. Per germline, CDR1 SGHNT and CDR2 YENEEA. The CDR3 nucleotides read TGTGCCGGCAGCTCCGAGGGTGGCAGGTTTAGCACAGATACGCAGTATTTT. This sequence encodes CAGSSEGGRFSTDTQYF.

This clonotype came up many times. CDR3 amino acids: CASSLGPGNYGYTF. The DNA for the CDR3 is TGTGCCAGCAGCTTGGGTCCAGGGAACTATGGCTACACCTTC. This sequence joins TRBV5-8 and TRBJ1-2; the D gene is possibly TRBD1 (5 bases). Trimming stripped 0 bases from V and 2 bases from J, with 8 bases between. Germline V lookup: CDR1 SGHTS, CDR2 YDEGEE. The CDR3 covers 14 residues.

This clonotype was seen at least ten times. The rearrangement joins TRBV12-3 or TRBV12-4 to TRBJ2-1; D not resolved. The CDR3 consists of 13 residues. V gave up 6 bases and J gave up 5 bases, with 11 bases separating them. The DNA of the CDR3 is TGTGCCAGCAGGCAAGGCTGGAACAATGAGCAGTTCTTC. As protein: CASRQGWNNEQFF.

This clonotype was seen ten or more times. The rearrangement uses TRBV5-5 and TRBJ1-2, with 8 bases identical to TRBD1. In germline, CDR1 is SGHKS, CDR2 YYEKEE (reference sequence). Trimming removed 3 bases from V and 0 bases from J; junction bases left unmatched: 7. This CDR3 comprises 16 residues. The CDR3 sequence: CASSSQGALANYGYTF. The CDR3 DNA follows: TGTGCCAGCAGCTCCCAGGGGGCCCTAGCTAACTATGGCTACACCTTC.